The next 13 T cell receptor beta chains were all read from a single sample in a study of cytomegalovirus exposure and HLA in healthy donors. The study ran its PCR with 60 Vbeta and 13 Jbeta primers. Generated by immunoSEQ multiplex PCR, the TCRdb table keeps only in-frame clones and is missing some. The sample yields approximately 170,000 clones, around 76% seen once. Sequences were obtained from PBMCs. All receptors derive from a woman between 35 and 50 years old in good health and CMV-seronegative.

The chain carries TRBV9 and TRBJ2-2, with TRBD2 identical over 12 bases. Germline CDR1 and CDR2: SGDLS and YYNGEE. The CDR3 is 19 residues long. Losses at the gene ends were 0 bases for V and 1 base for J; bases not matched to a gene: 7. This CDR3 reads CASSVDGRGLAGNTGELFF. The CDR3 nucleotides read TGTGCCAGCAGCGTAGATGGGAGGGGACTAGCGGGGAACACCGGGGAGCTGTTTTTT.

This chain joins TRBV6-5 and TRBJ1-2; 11 bases agree with TRBD1. V lost 0 bases and J lost 5; bases outside the gene matches: 2. This CDR3 has 15 residues. In germline, CDR1 is MNHEY, CDR2 SVGAGI. CDR3 sequence: CASSYSGQGGYGYTF. The DNA for the CDR3 is TGTGCCAGCAGTTACTCGGGACAGGGGGGATATGGCTACACCTTC.

The CDR3 loop reads CASSSGVYETQYF. The CDR3 DNA reads TGTGCCAGCAGCTCAGGGGTGTATGAGACCCAGTACTTC. This chain connects TRBV21-1 to TRBJ2-5; TRBD1 reflects the table's D call only, with no check against the DNA. TRBV21-1 is noted as a pseudogene. The CDR3 runs 13 residues.

The chain joins TRBV18 to TRBJ2-5; 9 bases agree with TRBD1. CDR1 and CDR2 from the germline V gene are KGHSH and LQKENI. Trimming cost V 5 bases and J 5 bases; bases outside gene matches: 12. This CDR3 has 16 residues. CDR3 protein: CASSAQMTGGLETQYF. The CDR3 nucleotides are TGTGCCAGCTCAGCCCAGATGACAGGGGGTTTGGAGACCCAGTACTTC. Supplemented by reference TRBV18 and TRBJ2-5, the full variable domain reads NAGVMQNPRHLVRRRGQEARLRCSPMKGHSHVYWYRQLPEEGLKFMVYLQKENIIDESGMPKERFSAEFPKEGPSILRIQQVVRGDSAAYFCASSAQMTGGLETQYFGPGTRLLVL.

The V call is TRBV30, the J call TRBJ1-4; D is uncertain. Germline CDR1 and CDR2: GTSNPN and SVGIG (reference sequence). Deletions cut 5 bases from V and 10 bases from J, with 14 bases between. The CDR3 has 12 residues. The CDR3 loop is CAWSLGSGKLFF. DNA for the CDR3: TGTGCCTGGTCCCTAGGGAGTGGAAAACTGTTTTTT.

The chain is built from TRBV5-1 and TRBJ2-7; D not resolved. V lost 0 bases, J lost 5 bases, and 3 bases lay in between. This CDR3 region has 11 residues. The germline V gene has CDR1 SGHRS and CDR2 YFSETQ. CDR3 region: CASSLGHEQYF. The CDR3 DNA reads as TGCGCCAGCAGCTTGGGGCACGAGCAGTACTTC.

The chain carries TRBV6-6 and TRBJ2-1; D call uncertain. The germline V gene encodes CDR1 MNHNY and CDR2 SVGAGI (reference sequence). The V end lost 6 bases, the J end lost 2 bases, and 8 bases lay between the germline ends. This CDR3 contains 13 residues. CDR3 sequence: CASSPAAYNEQFF. The CDR3 bases are TGTGCCAGCAGCCCCGCAGCCTACAATGAGCAGTTCTTC.

The chain links TRBV5-8 to TRBJ2-7; 7 positions agree with TRBD1. The CDR3 sequence is 16 residues long. The trim removed 3 bases at V and 3 bases at J, leaving 12 bases unmatched. Germline values: CDR1 SGHTS, CDR2 YDEGEE. The CDR3, as DNA: TGTGCCAGCAGCTCATTGGGGGACAGAGCAGGCTACGAGCAGTACTTC. This translates into CASSSLGDRAGYEQYF.

The chain is built from TRBV27 and TRBJ2-5; TRBD2 might be the D (7 bases). The CDR3 spans 15 residues. The V and J ends lost 5 bases and 0 bases respectively, with 13 bases between them. Germline V gene lookup returns CDR1 MNHEY and CDR2 SMNVEV (reference sequence). CDR3 protein: CASSRGAEYQETQYF. The CDR3 coding sequence is TGTGCCAGCAGTCGGGGGGCAGAGTACCAAGAGACCCAGTACTTC.

The chain uses TRBV30 and TRBJ2-7, with 9 bases identical to TRBD2. The junction had 12 bases not matched to a gene; V was cut back by 5 bases and J by 4 bases. Germline V lookup: CDR1 GTSNPN, CDR2 SVGIG (reference sequence). The CDR3 runs to 15 residues. CDR3: CAWGPLSGSKYEQYF. Written as DNA, the CDR3 is TGTGCCTGGGGACCCCTTAGCGGGAGCAAGTACGAGCAGTACTTC.

The genes are TRBV7-9 and TRBJ2-2; 9 bases align to TRBD2. There are 15 residues in the CDR3. Germline CDR1 is SEHNR and CDR2 is FQNEAQ (reference sequence). V trimming: 3 bases; J trimming: 5 bases; junction bases outside the gene matches: 4. CDR3 nucleotide sequence: TGTGCCAGCAGCTTGAGTCTAGCGGGGACCGGGGAGCTGTTTTTT. Amino acid sequence: CASSLSLAGTGELFF.

The chain is built from TRBV28 and TRBJ1-1; 7 bases are shared with TRBD1. Germline loops: CDR1 MDHEN, CDR2 SYDVKM. The CDR3 length is 12 residues. The V gene end was trimmed by 5 bases and the J gene end by 9 bases; junction bases not matched to a gene: 6. This chain's CDR3 is CASSPMRGQAFF. The CDR3 coding sequence is TGTGCCAGCAGTCCAATGAGGGGGCAAGCTTTCTTT.

This clone came up a few times. The sample carries other DNA sequences with the same CDR3. V and J are TRBV7-8 and TRBJ1-5; perhaps TRBD1 as D (6 bases). Trimming pared 1 base from V and 6 bases from J, leaving 10 bases between. From germline, CDR1 is SGHVS and CDR2 FQNEAQ. This CDR3 region has 14 residues. In nucleotides, the CDR3 is TGTGCCAGCAGCTTAGAAGCAGGGGCTCAGCCCCAGCATTTT. Protein product: CASSLEAGAQPQHF.